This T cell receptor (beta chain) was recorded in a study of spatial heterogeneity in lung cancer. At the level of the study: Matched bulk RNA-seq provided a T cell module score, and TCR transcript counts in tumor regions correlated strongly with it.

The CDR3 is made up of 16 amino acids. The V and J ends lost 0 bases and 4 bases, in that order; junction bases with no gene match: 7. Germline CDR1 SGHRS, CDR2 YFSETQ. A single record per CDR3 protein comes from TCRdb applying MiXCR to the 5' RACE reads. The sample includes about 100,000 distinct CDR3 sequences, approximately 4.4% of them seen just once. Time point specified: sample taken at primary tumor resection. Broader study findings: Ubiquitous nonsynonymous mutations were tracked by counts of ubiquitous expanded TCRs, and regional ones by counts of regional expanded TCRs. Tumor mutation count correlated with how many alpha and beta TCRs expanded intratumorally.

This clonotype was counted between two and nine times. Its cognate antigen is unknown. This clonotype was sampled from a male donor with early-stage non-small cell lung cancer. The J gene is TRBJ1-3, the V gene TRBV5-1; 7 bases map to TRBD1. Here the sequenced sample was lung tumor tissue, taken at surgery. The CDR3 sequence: CASSLGPTGEGNTIYF. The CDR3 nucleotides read TGCGCCAGCAGCTTGGGTCCCACAGGGGAAGGAAACACCATATATTTT.